This TCR beta chain was captured by sequencing in a study of T cells in women clearing cervical HPV infection. Study information: Cases: HPV16-related CIN3 or worse on histology, a couple of invasive cancers.

Study conclusions and caveats: CIN3+ cases had significantly higher TCR richness than controls; evenness did not differ.

All donors had a single incident cervical HPV16 infection, not prevalent. Concerning this clone itself: No antigen is known for it. The CDR3 goes on 3 residues after the read ends, and that part is filled in from the germline J gene.

Sequencing used immunoSEQ multiplex PCR; TCRdb keeps in-frame clones, though not all of them. The listing records tens of thousands of clones. Germline lookup yields CDR1 SGHVS and CDR2 FNYEAQ. The CDR3 runs to 13 residues. The chain recombines TRBV7-6 with TRBJ1-2; 7 positions match TRBD1. This clonotype was obtained from a woman aged 18 to 75 with a cervical HPV16 infection that either progressed to CIN3+ or cleared (not recorded which). The sequencing input was blood buffy coat. This CDR3 reads CASGRQGFDDYTF. The DNA read from the CDR3 is TGTGCCAGCGGACGACAGGGTTTCGACGAC.